Included here is one T cell receptor (beta chain) sequence, with context. What it binds is unknown. This entry comes from a study of shared clonotypes between healthy human individuals. Study-wide context: CD4 naive cells filled three plates per donor, CD4 memory three, CD8 naive two and CD8 memory one.

Trimming shortened V by 5 bases and J by 3 bases, and 1 base separated the two germline ends. Germline loops: CDR1 DFQATT, CDR2 SNEGSKA (reference sequence). This CDR3 is built from 9 residues. Genomic DNA of each subset was evenly split across several immunoSEQ plates. Libraries were prepared by immunoSEQ multiplex PCR; TCRdb keeps only in-frame clonotypes and omits some of them. In the table there are a few million clones, 80% to 95% of which are singletons. Study results and limitations: Shared clonotypes across all four donors exceeded non-shared ones in generation probability. Rarefaction exposed incomplete sorted-subset sequencing despite large depth.

Sequencing used naive CD4+ T cells from PBMCs. Subset reported: CD45RA+ positively selected. The receptor comes from a man aged 18 to 30 in good health. Some clones in this sample may be carry-over from other donors' samples. The rearrangement links TRBV20-1 to TRBJ1-2; no clear D. The CDR3 here is CSADYGYTF. The CDR3 region has the DNA TGCAGTGCTGACTATGGCTACACCTTC.